Sequencing of this T cell receptor beta chain was carried out in a study of CD8+ T cells in alopecia areata. Findings and caveats of the study: It was lesional scalp, especially alopecia totalis/universalis, that showed higher clonality than normal scalp.

RNA, once extracted, was reverse transcribed into cDNA for use as the sequencing template. Only in-frame clones appear in the TCRdb table, and some are missing; sequencing was by immunoSEQ multiplex PCR. Here the sample spans 90,000 to 150,000 clones, over 60% being singletons. V was shortened by 4 bases and J by 3 bases, with 6 bases between the two germline ends. Germline-derived CDR1 and CDR2 are LNHDA and SQIVND (reference sequence). This CDR3 spans 13 amino acids. On this clone: The antigen remains undetermined.

The sequenced sample consisted of CD4+ T cells sorted from blood. The receptor comes from a human donor in good health. The chain uses TRBV19 and TRBJ2-2; D gene ambiguous. The CDR3 DNA reads as TGTGCCAGTAGTAGTGACTACACCGGGGAGCTGTTTTTT. Encoded protein: CASSSDYTGELFF.